These 6 T cell receptor beta chains came from one sample sequenced in a study of blood T cell repertoires in COVID-19. Method: immunoSEQ multiplex PCR; TCRdb's copy keeps in-frame clones and lacks some. The sample contains about half a million clones, roughly 85% of which appear only once. Input material: peripheral blood. The receptors were sampled from a human donor in a cohort sampled during active COVID-19.

This clone was observed once. The chain recombines TRBV30 with TRBJ2-7; a possible D gene is TRBD2 (6 bases). Germline V CDR1 and CDR2: GTSNPN, SVGIG (reference sequence). Trimming left V 3 bases short and J 7 bases short, with 13 bases between. The length of the CDR3 is 12 residues. CDR3 loop: CAWSGTPREQYF. CDR3 sequence (DNA): TGTGCCTGGAGCGGGACTCCTCGAGAGCAGTACTTC.

The CDR3, as DNA: TGTGCCTTATCACTAGCGCGGTCCACAGATACGCAGTATTTT. Its protein is CALSLARSTDTQYF. This chain connects TRBV30 to TRBJ2-3; TRBD2 aligns across 7 bases. The CDR3 extends over 14 amino acids. Trimming cost V 7 bases and J 2 bases; bases outside gene matches: 9. CDR1 GTSNPN and CDR2 SVGIG come from the germline V gene (reference sequence).

The V and J genes are TRBV19 and TRBJ2-7; D is perhaps TRBD1 (6 bases). V was cut by 5 bases and J by 2 bases, with 19 bases left in between. CDR3 length equals 16 residues. The germline CDR1 and CDR2 sequences are LNHDA and SQIVND (reference sequence). The CDR3 reads CASSPSAGAPTYEQYF. The DNA of the CDR3 is TGTGCCAGTAGTCCATCCGCAGGGGCCCCGACCTACGAGCAGTACTTC.

The V and J genes are TRBV28 and TRBJ1-2, with no clear D. V gave up 3 bases and J gave up 14 bases, with 22 bases separating them. Germline V lookup: CDR1 MDHEN, CDR2 SYDVKM. This CDR3 region has 14 residues. The DNA of the CDR3 is TGTGCCAGCAGTTTGACGATGATGGCTCAGGCGGGAACCTTC. This gives the protein CASSLTMMAQAGTF.

The CDR3 DNA follows: TGTGCCAGCAGTACAAACCCGGGACAGAACTACGAGCAGTACTTC. Translated: CASSTNPGQNYEQYF. The chain employs TRBV7-2 and TRBJ2-7; 7 nucleotides agree with TRBD1. The CDR3 sequence is 15 residues long. Trimming cost V 6 bases and J 3 bases; bases outside gene matches: 11. Germline V gives CDR1 SGHTA, CDR2 FQGNSA.

The chain carries TRBV28 and TRBJ2-5; 7 bases line up with TRBD2. Germline V gives CDR1 MDHEN, CDR2 SYDVKM. V dropped 4 bases and J dropped 0; count of bases not matched to a gene: 5. The CDR3 sequence is 15 residues long. This CDR3 reads CASSSSGLYQETQYF. The DNA of the CDR3 is TGTGCCAGCAGTTCTAGCGGATTGTACCAAGAGACCCAGTACTTC.